The rows below give T cell receptor beta chains drawn from one sample of a study of control samples from healthy donors and cancer patients. Generated by immunoSEQ multiplex PCR, the TCRdb table keeps only in-frame clones and is missing some. In the table there are more than 140,000 clones, roughly 94% of which are singletons. Sequencing was carried out using blood. Receptor source: a man between 40 and 49 years old in good health. The CDR3 runs from the conserved cysteine through the conserved F or W. The D gene is left open where the match is weak. Rows give clone size only sometimes, using once, few, many, or a class for an expanded clone.

d_gene | len | j_gene | v_gene | abundance | CDR3aa | CDR3nt
. | 15 | TRBJ2-5 | TRBV24-1 | . | CATSEPQGPQETQYF | TGTGCCACCAGTGAACCACAAGGCCCGCAAGAGACCCAGTACTTC
TRBD1 | 14 | TRBJ1-1 | TRBV6-5 | . | CASSRGTGNTEAFF | TGTGCCAGCAGTCGCGGGACAGGGAACACTGAAGCTTTCTTT
TRBD1 | 12 | TRBJ1-1 | TRBV19 | . | CASSIADREAFF | TGTGCCAGTAGTATCGCGGACAGGGAAGCTTTCTTT
TRBD2 | 17 | TRBJ2-1 | TRBV7-8 | . | CASSLRVRTSHDNEQFF | TGTGCCAGCAGCTTAAGAGTCCGGACTAGCCACGACAATGAGCAGTTCTTC
TRBD2 | 13 | TRBJ2-7 | TRBV10-3 | once | CAISSGSVSEQYF | TGTGCCATCAGTAGCGGGAGCGTCTCCGAGCAGTACTTC
TRBD1 | 16 | TRBJ2-6 | TRBV29-1 | . | CSVGKGAGAGANVLTF | TGCAGTGTTGGAAAGGGGGCAGGCGCTGGGGCCAACGTCCTGACTTTC
TRBD1 | 13 | TRBJ1-2 | TRBV24-1 | . | CATSDGTVYGYTF | TGTGCCACCAGTGACGGGACAGTCTATGGCTACACCTTC
. | 18 | TRBJ1-5 | TRBV10-2 | . | CASSESLYGDTSNQPQHF | TGCGCCAGCAGTGAGTCGCTTTATGGGGACACTAGCAATCAGCCCCAGCATTTT
. | 13 | TRBJ2-7 | TRBV18 | . | CASSPRDTGEQYF | TGTGCCAGCTCGCCGAGGGATACAGGCGAGCAGTACTTC
TRBD1 | 14 | TRBJ2-1 | TRBV6-5 | . | CASSYDRGDNEQFF | TGTGCCAGCAGTTATGACAGGGGGGACAATGAGCAGTTCTTC
TRBD2 | 14 | TRBJ2-7 | TRBV5-1 | . | CASSSSSGSYEQYF | TGCGCCAGCAGCTCCTCTAGCGGGAGCTACGAGCAGTACTTC
. | 12 | TRBJ2-7 | TRBV5-1 | . | CASSGQSYEQYF | TGCGCCAGCAGCGGACAGTCCTACGAGCAGTACTTC
. | 13 | TRBJ1-3 | TRBV3-1/TRBV3-2 | . | CASSRTPQNTIYF | TGTGCCAGCAGTAGGACACCCCAAAACACCATATATTTT
. | 18 | TRBJ1-3 | TRBV15 | . | CATSPSVGGTWSGNTIYF | TGTGCCACCAGCCCATCCGTCGGTGGTACCTGGTCTGGAAACACCATATATTTT
TRBD2 | 17 | TRBJ2-5 | TRBV4-1 | once | CASSLGGGRLKQETQYF | TGCGCCAGCAGCCTCGGCGGGGGGAGGCTCAAACAAGAGACCCAGTACTTC
TRBD1 | 14 | TRBJ1-5 | TRBV10-2 | . | CASSLTGGNQPQHF | TGCGCCAGCAGCTTGACAGGGGGCAATCAGCCCCAGCATTTT
. | 14 | TRBJ2-1 | TRBV7-7 | . | CASSLSSLDNEQFF | TGTGCTAGCAGCTTATCTAGCCTGGACAATGAGCAGTTCTTC
TRBD1 | 19 | TRBJ1-5 | TRBV5-1 | . | CASSLAPGGPSGSNQPQHF | TGCGCCAGCAGCTTGGCTCCAGGGGGCCCTAGTGGCAGCAATCAGCCCCAGCATTTT
. | 16 | TRBJ2-3 | TRBV5-4 | . | CASSKAGRTSTDTQYF | TGTGCCAGCAGCAAAGCGGGTCGGACTAGCACAGATACGCAGTATTTT
. | 13 | TRBJ1-1 | TRBV27 | . | CASSHKGNTEAFF | TGTGCCAGCAGTCATAAGGGGAACACTGAAGCTTTCTTT
TRBD1 | 15 | TRBJ1-2 | TRBV9 | . | CASSLQQGQNYGYTF | TGTGCCAGCAGCCTGCAACAGGGGCAAAACTATGGCTACACCTTC